The 27 T cell receptor beta chains reported below all come from one sample, sequenced in a study of blood T cell repertoires in COVID-19. This table comes from immunoSEQ multiplex PCR, and its TCRdb copy is limited to in-frame clones, with some not included. The repertoire holds about 130,000 clones, with 70% to 90% as singletons. Specimen: peripheral blood. The receptor source for this set is a human donor in a cohort sampled during active COVID-19.

V usage is TRBV4-1 and J usage is TRBJ1-3; TRBD1 might be the D (5 bases). Per germline, CDR1 MGHRA and CDR2 YSYEKL. The germline V and J ends were trimmed by 0 bases and 2 bases, with 14 bases remaining between them. The CDR3 loop spans 17 amino acids. The CDR3 loop is CASSQDRGWGTGNTIYF. DNA of the CDR3: TGCGCCAGCAGCCAAGATCGGGGGTGGGGAACTGGAAACACCATATATTTT.

This sequence joins TRBV18 and TRBJ1-1; D gene uncertain. The CDR3 is made up of 15 amino acids. CDR1 and CDR2 from the germline V gene are KGHSH and LQKENI. V shed 1 base and J shed 3 bases, with 12 bases lying between them. CDR3 sequence: CASSPRREGHTEAFF. The CDR3 bases are TGTGCCAGCTCACCACGACGGGAAGGGCACACTGAAGCTTTCTTT.

This clone was picked up many times. Other DNA variants within this sample encode the same CDR3. The gene calls are TRBV27 and TRBJ2-1; D unclear. From germline, CDR1 is MNHEY and CDR2 SMNVEV (reference sequence). V was shortened by 6 bases and J by 0 bases, with 9 bases between the two germline ends. This CDR3 spans 14 amino acids. CDR3 DNA sequence: TGTGCCAGCAGCCTGAGAAGCTCCTACAATGAGCAGTTCTTC. It specifies CASSLRSSYNEQFF.

The chain employs TRBV5-1 and TRBJ1-1; D not resolved. V was clipped by 0 bases and J by 1 base, with 10 bases between them. Per germline, CDR1 SGHRS and CDR2 YFSETQ. CDR3 length equals 15 residues. In DNA form, the CDR3 reads TGCGCCAGCAGCTTGGGGAGTGGAGAGAACACTGAAGCTTTCTTT. Its protein is CASSLGSGENTEAFF.

The J gene is TRBJ2-1, the V gene TRBV11-2; D may be TRBD2 (6 bases). Germline values: CDR1 SGHAT, CDR2 FQNNGV. Trimming left V 3 bases short and J 8 bases short, with 8 bases between. CDR3 size: 12 residues. CDR3 DNA: TGTGCCAGCAGCTTCGGGGGACATGAGCAGTTCTTC. This sequence encodes CASSFGGHEQFF.

This chain links TRBV3-1 (or the pseudogene TRBV3-2) with TRBJ2-3; 10 bases map to TRBD2. CDR1 is LGHDT, CDR2 YNNKEL, per germline (reference sequence). The CDR3 is 16 residues long. Germline trimming cut 0 bases from V and 4 bases from J; bases unmatched to any gene: 4. CDR3 residues: CASSQETSGFSDTQYF. The CDR3 region has the DNA TGTGCCAGCAGCCAAGAGACTAGCGGGTTCTCAGATACGCAGTATTTT.

The chain has TRBV19 and TRBJ2-3, with TRBD2 matching over 10 bases. This CDR3 is 16 amino acids long. CDR1 LNHDA and CDR2 SQIVND come from the germline V gene (reference sequence). Trimming cost V 5 bases and J 2 bases; bases outside gene matches: 7. In DNA form, the CDR3 reads TGTGCCAGTAGTCCGCCCCTAGCGGGGGTCACAGATACGCAGTATTTT. Residues: CASSPPLAGVTDTQYF.

The J gene is TRBJ2-3, the V gene TRBV5-1, with a weak D call TRBD2 (6 bases). With 0 bases removed from V and 2 bases from J, the gap between germline ends came to 19 bases. From germline, CDR1 is SGHRS and CDR2 YFSETQ. The CDR3 totals 18 residues. CDR3 DNA: TGCGCCAGCAGCTTGGAATATTGGATGACTAGGGCCACAGATACGCAGTATTTT. Its protein product is CASSLEYWMTRATDTQYF.

This clone was recorded a few times. This sequence joins TRBV19 and TRBJ1-5; D call uncertain. Germline CDR1 is LNHDA and CDR2 is SQIVND (reference sequence). V was shortened by 1 base and J by 0 bases, with 7 bases between the two germline ends. The CDR3 consists of 15 residues. CDR3 in amino acids: CASSIVLLSNQPQHF. CDR3 bases: TGTGCCAGTAGTATAGTACTCCTTAGCAATCAGCCCCAGCATTTT.

J is TRBJ1-6 and V is TRBV6-4; TRBD1 agrees at 11 bases. Germline CDR1 is MRHNA and CDR2 is SNTAGT. With 10 bases clipped from V and 6 bases from J, the junction kept 5 bases outside the gene matches. CDR3 length equals 14 residues. The CDR3 region has the DNA TGTGCCATCTTAGGGACAGGGGGTAATTCACCCCTCCACTTT. This encodes CAILGTGGNSPLHF.

J is TRBJ2-5 and V is TRBV5-1, with D possibly matching TRBD2 (6 bases). This CDR3 is built from 13 residues. Germline-derived CDR1 and CDR2 are SGHRS and YFSETQ. The V gene lost 4 bases and the J gene lost 5 bases, with 12 bases spanning the gap. This chain's CDR3 is CASSGEVRETQYF. The CDR3 bases are TGCGCCAGCAGCGGGGAGGTGCGGGAGACCCAGTACTTC.

The CDR3 spells CASSQVLRGDYGYTF. The CDR3 DNA reads TGCGCCAGCAGCCAAGTCCTCAGGGGCGACTATGGCTACACCTTC. This sequence joins TRBV4-1 and TRBJ1-2; TRBD1 is a possible D gene (6 bases). The V end was cut by 1 base, the J end by 3 bases, with 12 bases between. Germline-derived CDR1 and CDR2 are MGHRA and YSYEKL. This CDR3 is 15 amino acids long.

This chain connects TRBV6-5 to TRBJ1-2; 11 bases fit TRBD1. The length of the CDR3 is 13 residues. Looked up from germline, CDR1 is MNHEY and CDR2 is SVGAGI. Trimming at V came to 6 bases and at J to 5 bases, leaving 2 bases not matched to a gene. DNA of the CDR3: TGTGCCAGCAGGGGGACAGGGGGATATGGCTACACCTTC. This codes for CASRGTGGYGYTF.

This clone has a single count. This chain joins TRBV9 and TRBJ2-5, with a weak D call TRBD2 (7 bases). Germline CDR1 is SGDLS and CDR2 is YYNGEE. Trimming took 4 bases from V and 2 from J, leaving 15 bases between them. This CDR3 has 15 amino acids. This chain's CDR3 is CASSSLGGAQETQYF. The CDR3 nucleotides read TGTGCCAGCAGCTCCTTGGGGGGGGCACAAGAGACCCAGTACTTC.

The chain carries TRBV14 and TRBJ2-5; the match to TRBD2 covers 10 bases. The CDR3 length is 18 residues. V lost 0 bases to trimming and J lost 0 bases; unmatched junction nucleotides: 7. Germline lookup yields CDR1 SGHDN and CDR2 FVKESK. CDR3 nucleotide sequence: TGTGCCAGCAGCCAAGATCTGGGAGCGGGGGGGCACCAAGAGACCCAGTACTTC. Protein sequence: CASSQDLGAGGHQETQYF. Together with reference TRBV14 and TRBJ2-5, the CDR3 gives the full variable domain: EAGVTQFPSHSVIEKGQTVTLRCDPISGHDNLYWYRRVMGKEIKFLLHFVKESKQDESGMPNNRFLAERTGGTYSTLKVQPAELEDSGVYFCASSQDLGAGGHQETQYFGPGTRLLVL.

Written as DNA, the CDR3 is TGTGCCAGCAGCCAAGGGTCAGCGCTCGTCAATCAGCCCCAGCATTTT. It codes for CASSQGSALVNQPQHF. V is TRBV3-1 (or the pseudogene TRBV3-2) and J is TRBJ1-5; no definite D call. This CDR3 has 16 amino acids. CDR1 and CDR2 (germline): LGHDT, YNNKEL (reference sequence). Trimming left V 1 base short and J 3 bases short, with 13 bases between.

This clone was counted between two and nine times. This sequence joins TRBV5-4 and TRBJ1-3; D is uncertain. The V gene lost 2 bases and the J gene lost 4 bases, with 10 bases spanning the gap. CDR1 is SGHNT and CDR2 is YYREEE in the germline V gene (reference sequence). The CDR3 length is 14 residues. For the CDR3, the DNA is TGTGCCAGCAGCTTTGGGTCGACAGGAAACACCATATATTTT. It is translated as CASSFGSTGNTIYF. Full variable domain (rest looked up from reference TRBV5-4 and TRBJ1-3): ETGVTQSPTHLIKTRGQQVTLRCSSQSGHNTVSWYQQALGQGPQFIFQYYREEENGRGNFPPRFSGLQFPNYSSELNVNALELDDSALYLCASSFGSTGNTIYFGEGSWLTVV.

The count of this clone is one. This chain connects TRBV6-5 to TRBJ2-7; 11 nucleotides align to TRBD1. Losses at the gene ends were 8 bases for V and 4 bases for J; bases not matched to a gene: 1. The CDR3 contains 12 residues. Per germline, CDR1 MNHEY and CDR2 SVGAGI. CDR3 DNA sequence: TGTGCCAGCGGGACAGGGGGGTACGAGCAGTACTTC. Its protein is CASGTGGYEQYF.

The chain couples TRBV5-6 to TRBJ1-6; perhaps TRBD1 as D (6 bases). This CDR3 spans 14 amino acids. V was clipped by 4 bases and J by 5 bases, with 10 bases between them. Germline V gives CDR1 SGHDT, CDR2 YYEEEE. The CDR3 DNA follows: TGTGCCAGCAGCACGGGACATCATAATTCACCCCTCCACTTT. The encoded protein is CASSTGHHNSPLHF.

This chain joins TRBV30 and TRBJ2-2; 8 nucleotides agree with TRBD1. V lost 2 bases and J lost 5; bases outside the gene matches: 7. The germline V gene has CDR1 GTSNPN and CDR2 SVGIG (reference sequence). The CDR3 length is 15 residues. The CDR3 protein is CAWSQNQGATGELFF. The CDR3 DNA reads as TGTGCCTGGAGTCAGAATCAGGGGGCGACCGGGGAGCTGTTTTTT.

The chain has TRBV5-8 and TRBJ2-5, with a tentative D call TRBD1 (8 bases). The CDR3 runs 14 residues. Trimming left V 4 bases short and J 10 bases short, with 20 bases between. In germline, CDR1 is SGHTS, CDR2 YDEGEE. CDR3 sequence reads: CASSDGTITGGQYF. DNA for the CDR3: TGTGCCAGCAGCGACGGGACTATTACAGGGGGCCAGTACTTC.

V and J are TRBV12-5 and TRBJ2-4, with D possibly TRBD1 on 5 matching bases. Trimming stripped 2 bases from V and 0 bases from J, with 14 bases between. Germline values: CDR1 LGHNT, CDR2 FRNRAP. The CDR3 extends over 17 amino acids. The CDR3 bases are TGTGCTAGTGGTTTGTGGACGGACATTTTAGCCAAAAACATTCAGTACTTC. This encodes CASGLWTDILAKNIQYF.

V gene TRBV5-1 combines with J gene TRBJ1-2, with a tentative D call TRBD1 (6 bases). This CDR3 comprises 15 residues. CDR1 and CDR2 (germline): SGHRS, YFSETQ. Trimming removed 0 bases from V and 6 bases from J, with 15 bases in between. CDR3 nucleotides: TGCGCCAGCAGCTTGGTAGGAGACAGGCTAAATGGCTACACCTTC. This encodes CASSLVGDRLNGYTF.

V and J are TRBV9 and TRBJ1-1, with D perhaps TRBD1 (6 bases). Germline CDR1 SGDLS, CDR2 YYNGEE. V gave up 7 bases and J gave up 5 bases, with 21 bases separating them. The CDR3 covers 15 residues. This CDR3 reads CASGRGGGRGTEAFF. The CDR3 DNA follows: TGTGCCAGCGGAAGGGGAGGGGGTAGAGGAACTGAAGCTTTCTTT.

The rearrangement links TRBV5-1 to TRBJ1-1; a weak D match, TRBD1 (5 bases). The CDR3 consists of 15 residues. V shed 3 bases and J shed 3 bases, with 15 bases lying between them. The germline gives CDR1 SGHRS, CDR2 YFSETQ. The CDR3 sequence is CASSSGHGSDTEAFF. The CDR3 bases are TGCGCCAGCAGCTCAGGACATGGGTCGGACACTGAAGCTTTCTTT.

CDR3 sequence: CASRSDRENEKLFF. The CDR3 DNA follows: TGCGCCAGCAGATCGGACAGGGAGAATGAAAAACTGTTTTTT. The chain carries TRBV5-1 and TRBJ1-4; 8 nucleotides match TRBD1. The CDR3 is 14 residues long. From germline, CDR1 is SGHRS and CDR2 YFSETQ. With 5 bases clipped from V and 5 bases from J, the junction kept 5 bases outside the gene matches.

The J gene is TRBJ2-3, the V gene TRBV6-5; D unclear. Trimming pared 6 bases from V and 2 bases from J, leaving 9 bases between. Germline V gene data show CDR1 as MNHEY and CDR2 as SVGAGI. This CDR3 is built from 13 residues. The CDR3 coding sequence is TGTGCCAGCAGGAACCGAGTCACAGATACGCAGTATTTT. Encoded protein: CASRNRVTDTQYF.